The T cell receptor beta chain under discussion was sequenced for a study of blood T cell repertoires in COVID-19. Study overall: Sample material is recorded as cDNA or gDNA derived from T cells, B-cell-depleted T cells, or PBMCs.

As originally analysed: Nucleated cell number was recorded as an estimate derived from reference gene primer amplification. Here immunoSEQ multiplex PCR was the method, and the copy in TCRdb shows in-frame clones only, minus some. That table is the source of V, J and clone size, and D and trimming were worked out from the DNA. Here the sample spans approximately 41,000 clones, approximately 90% being singletons. Sequenced material: peripheral blood. This receptor was identified in a human donor in a cohort sampled during active COVID-19.

CDR3 in DNA: TGTGCCTGGAGTTTAACAGGGGTTCTTGCCAAAAACATTCAGTACTTC. Translating gives CAWSLTGVLAKNIQYF. The rearrangement links TRBV30 to TRBJ2-4; 7 bases agree with TRBD1. The CDR3 sequence is 16 residues long. Per germline, CDR1 GTSNPN and CDR2 SVGIG (reference sequence). V shed 2 bases and J 1 base; nucleotides not matched to a gene: 8.